This is a list of T cell receptor beta chains from one sample in a study of cytomegalovirus exposure and HLA in healthy donors. Clones were read by immunoSEQ multiplex PCR, and TCRdb kept only the in-frame ones, dropping some. The sample carries over 100,000 clones, 74% recorded once. Specimen: PBMCs. The source of these receptors is a male donor in good health and CMV-seronegative. The CDR3 runs from the conserved cysteine through the conserved F or W. D genes are given only for firm matches. The size field is filled for only some rows; it gives once, few, many or a size class.

v_gene: TRBV5-1; d_gene: .; j_gene: TRBJ2-5; abundance: few; CDR3nt: TGCGCCAGCAGATCATCCGGAACAGAAAAAGAGACCCAGTACTTC; CDR3aa: CASRSSGTEKETQYF
v_gene: TRBV27; d_gene: TRBD2; j_gene: TRBJ2-3; abundance: .; CDR3nt: TGTGCCAGCAGTTTAAGAAGCGGGGGGGTTTCCACAGATACGCAGTATTTT; CDR3aa: CASSLRSGGVSTDTQYF
v_gene: TRBV19; d_gene: TRBD2; j_gene: TRBJ2-1; abundance: .; CDR3nt: TGTGCCAGTAGCCCTCCGGAGCGGGGGTACAATGAGCAGTTCTTC; CDR3aa: CASSPPERGYNEQFF
v_gene: TRBV27; d_gene: .; j_gene: TRBJ1-2; abundance: .; CDR3nt: TGTGCCAGCAGGGGGCAGGGTGGATTCGGCTATGGCTACACCTTC; CDR3aa: CASRGQGGFGYGYTF
v_gene: TRBV5-1; d_gene: .; j_gene: TRBJ2-7; abundance: .; CDR3nt: TGCGCCAGCAGCTTGGAGGCAGGGCGCTCCTACGAGCAGTACTTC; CDR3aa: CASSLEAGRSYEQYF
v_gene: TRBV4-3; d_gene: .; j_gene: TRBJ1-5; abundance: .; CDR3nt: TGCGCCAGCAGCGACAGCACTTATAGCAATCAGCCCCAGCATTTT; CDR3aa: CASSDSTYSNQPQHF
v_gene: TRBV28; d_gene: .; j_gene: TRBJ1-2; abundance: .; CDR3nt: TGTGCCAGCGCCCTGGACAAGACCCGGGGCTACACCTTC; CDR3aa: CASALDKTRGYTF
v_gene: TRBV2; d_gene: TRBD1; j_gene: TRBJ1-2; abundance: .; CDR3nt: TGTGCCAGCATTAACGATAACAGGGGGTTCTATGGCTACACCTTC; CDR3aa: CASINDNRGFYGYTF
v_gene: TRBV18; d_gene: .; j_gene: TRBJ2-2; abundance: .; CDR3nt: TGTGCCAGCTCACCCCCTATCAGGGGCGCCGGGGAGCTGTTTTTT; CDR3aa: CASSPPIRGAGELFF
v_gene: TRBV19; d_gene: .; j_gene: TRBJ2-2; abundance: once; CDR3nt: TGTGCCACCCGAACCCCGGTCACCGGGGAGCTGTTTTTT; CDR3aa: CATRTPVTGELFF
v_gene: TRBV11-3; d_gene: .; j_gene: TRBJ2-3; abundance: few; CDR3nt: TGTGCCAGCAGCTTAGATCGCTTAGGGGGGGGCAGCACAGATACGCAGTATTTT; CDR3aa: CASSLDRLGGGSTDTQYF
v_gene: TRBV7-3; d_gene: TRBD1; j_gene: TRBJ1-1; abundance: .; CDR3nt: TGTGCCAGCAGCTATATTAGGGACAGGGGCAACCGGGGAACTGAAGCTTTCTTT; CDR3aa: CASSYIRDRGNRGTEAFF
v_gene: TRBV2; d_gene: .; j_gene: TRBJ2-7; abundance: .; CDR3nt: TGTGCCAGCAGTAGTTTAGCCTACGAGCAGTACTTC; CDR3aa: CASSSLAYEQYF
v_gene: TRBV6-1; d_gene: .; j_gene: TRBJ2-1; abundance: .; CDR3nt: TGTGCCAGCAGTGAAATGAGCCTAGCGACGAATGAGCAGTTCTTC; CDR3aa: CASSEMSLATNEQFF
v_gene: TRBV2; d_gene: .; j_gene: TRBJ1-2; abundance: .; CDR3nt: TGTGCCAGCAGTGCTCAGGGTGTGTATGGCTACACCTTC; CDR3aa: CASSAQGVYGYTF
v_gene: TRBV19; d_gene: .; j_gene: TRBJ2-1; abundance: .; CDR3nt: TGTGCCAGTAGTATTGTAGCGGACCAGGAGCAGTTCTTC; CDR3aa: CASSIVADQEQFF
v_gene: TRBV7-6; d_gene: .; j_gene: TRBJ2-5; abundance: .; CDR3nt: TGTGCCAGCAGCCATAACCCCGACGGGGAGACCCAGTACTTC; CDR3aa: CASSHNPDGETQYF
v_gene: TRBV30; d_gene: .; j_gene: TRBJ1-2; abundance: .; CDR3nt: TGTGCCTGGAGTGATAATTGGAGTCCCTATGGCTACACCTTC; CDR3aa: CAWSDNWSPYGYTF
v_gene: TRBV4-3; d_gene: .; j_gene: TRBJ2-5; abundance: .; CDR3nt: TGCGCCAGCAGCCAAGTCTCTAGGGGAGGACAAAAGTACTTC; CDR3aa: CASSQVSRGGQKYF
v_gene: TRBV7-2; d_gene: TRBD1; j_gene: TRBJ1-5; abundance: .; CDR3nt: TGTGCCAGCAGTCGGACAGGGGGTGAGCAGCCCCAGCATTTT; CDR3aa: CASSRTGGEQPQHF
v_gene: TRBV9; d_gene: TRBD2; j_gene: TRBJ2-3; abundance: .; CDR3nt: TGTGCCAGCAGCCCAAGACTAGCGATGACAGATACGCAGTATTTT; CDR3aa: CASSPRLAMTDTQYF
v_gene: TRBV9; d_gene: TRBD1; j_gene: TRBJ2-2; abundance: few; CDR3nt: TGTGCCAGCAGCGTAGAACGGACAGGGGCCGGGGAGCTGTTTTTT; CDR3aa: CASSVERTGAGELFF
v_gene: TRBV5-4; d_gene: .; j_gene: TRBJ2-6; abundance: .; CDR3nt: TGTGCCAGCAGCTCCACAGGCAAGAGAGCCAACGTCCTGACTTTC; CDR3aa: CASSSTGKRANVLTF
v_gene: TRBV4-3; d_gene: .; j_gene: TRBJ2-1; abundance: .; CDR3nt: TGCGCCAGCAGCCAACAACCTGGACTCAGAACCTACAATGAGCAGTTCTTC; CDR3aa: CASSQQPGLRTYNEQFF
v_gene: TRBV11-2; d_gene: TRBD2; j_gene: TRBJ2-5; abundance: once; CDR3nt: TGTGCCAGCAGCCTGGGGAGGACGGGAGGGGAGACCCAGTACTTC; CDR3aa: CASSLGRTGGETQYF
v_gene: TRBV5-6; d_gene: TRBD1; j_gene: TRBJ2-7; abundance: once; CDR3nt: TGTGCCAGCAGCTTGGGGGGACAGGGGCTCCACGAGCAGTACTTC; CDR3aa: CASSLGGQGLHEQYF
v_gene: TRBV18; d_gene: .; j_gene: TRBJ2-2; abundance: .; CDR3nt: TGTGCCAGCTCATCACTTGGCCTAGCGAACGCGAACACCGGGGAGCTGTTTTTT; CDR3aa: CASSSLGLANANTGELFF
v_gene: TRBV30; d_gene: TRBD2; j_gene: TRBJ2-5; abundance: few; CDR3nt: TGTGCCTGGAGCTTCCCCAGCGGGAGGGCCATCCGGACCCAGTACTTC; CDR3aa: CAWSFPSGRAIRTQYF
v_gene: TRBV7-8; d_gene: .; j_gene: TRBJ1-1; abundance: .; CDR3nt: TGTGCCAGCAGCTCCCCCGACACTGAAGCTTTCTTT; CDR3aa: CASSSPDTEAFF
v_gene: TRBV13; d_gene: TRBD2; j_gene: TRBJ2-3; abundance: .; CDR3nt: TGTGCCAGCAGCTCGGGGACTAGCAGACGCACAGATACGCAGTATTTT; CDR3aa: CASSSGTSRRTDTQYF
v_gene: TRBV10-3; d_gene: TRBD1; j_gene: TRBJ2-7; abundance: .; CDR3nt: TGTGCCATCAGTGATGTCTCCGGGACAGGGGGCTACGAGCAGTACTTC; CDR3aa: CAISDVSGTGGYEQYF
v_gene: TRBV19; d_gene: TRBD1; j_gene: TRBJ1-6; abundance: .; CDR3nt: TGTGCCAGTAGCGCAGGGGGTGCGAATTCACCCCTCCACTTT; CDR3aa: CASSAGGANSPLHF
v_gene: TRBV28; d_gene: .; j_gene: TRBJ2-7; abundance: once; CDR3nt: TGTGCCAGCATCGAGGGTGACGCTAGCTCCTACGAGCAGTACTTC; CDR3aa: CASIEGDASSYEQYF
v_gene: TRBV11-2; d_gene: TRBD1; j_gene: TRBJ2-1; abundance: .; CDR3nt: TGTGCCACCCTGCCCGCCAGGGGGCGCAGGAATGAGCAGTTCTTC; CDR3aa: CATLPARGRRNEQFF
v_gene: TRBV4-2; d_gene: TRBD1; j_gene: TRBJ2-7; abundance: .; CDR3nt: TGTGCCAGCAGCCCCCAATGGGCCCGGGACAGGGCCTACGAGCAGTACTTC; CDR3aa: CASSPQWARDRAYEQYF
v_gene: TRBV29-1; d_gene: .; j_gene: TRBJ2-2; abundance: few; CDR3nt: TGCAGCGGTAGATCTGTGAACACCGGGGAGCTGTTTTTT; CDR3aa: CSGRSVNTGELFF
v_gene: TRBV2; d_gene: TRBD1; j_gene: TRBJ2-7; abundance: .; CDR3nt: TGTGCCAGCAGGGGGACAGGCGACCCCTCCTACGAGCAGTACTTC; CDR3aa: CASRGTGDPSYEQYF
v_gene: TRBV4-3; d_gene: .; j_gene: TRBJ2-7; abundance: once; CDR3nt: TGCGCCAGCAGCCAAGACCGGGACATATCCTACGAGCAGTACTTC; CDR3aa: CASSQDRDISYEQYF
v_gene: TRBV5-4; d_gene: .; j_gene: TRBJ1-6; abundance: .; CDR3nt: TGTGCCAGCAGCTTGGGGAGACAGGACCTGAGCTCCTATAATTCACCCCTCCACTTT; CDR3aa: CASSLGRQDLSSYNSPLHF
v_gene: TRBV29-1; d_gene: .; j_gene: TRBJ1-2; abundance: .; CDR3nt: TGCAGCGTTTCCCTTTATAACTATGGCTACACCTTC; CDR3aa: CSVSLYNYGYTF
v_gene: TRBV2; d_gene: .; j_gene: TRBJ2-1; abundance: .; CDR3nt: TGTGCCAGCAGTTCTAGTCCCAGCAATGAGCAGTTCTTC; CDR3aa: CASSSSPSNEQFF
v_gene: TRBV5-1; d_gene: .; j_gene: TRBJ2-4; abundance: once; CDR3nt: TGCGCCAGCAGCTTGGCCGGTGACATTCAGTACTTC; CDR3aa: CASSLAGDIQYF
v_gene: TRBV2; d_gene: TRBD1; j_gene: TRBJ2-7; abundance: .; CDR3nt: TGTGCCAGCAGTGGGACAGGTTCAATCTGGCAGTACTTC; CDR3aa: CASSGTGSIWQYF
v_gene: TRBV4-2; d_gene: .; j_gene: TRBJ2-1; abundance: few; CDR3nt: TGTGCCAGCAGCCAAGATGGGGGCAGGGACAATGAGCAGTTCTTC; CDR3aa: CASSQDGGRDNEQFF
v_gene: TRBV7-9; d_gene: .; j_gene: TRBJ2-6; abundance: .; CDR3nt: TGTTCCAGCAGCTTATACCGGGCTGGGGCCAACGTCCTGACTTTC; CDR3aa: CSSSLYRAGANVLTF
v_gene: TRBV5-6; d_gene: .; j_gene: TRBJ1-6; abundance: .; CDR3nt: TGTGCCAGCAGCTCCGTTCCAGGGCCCCATAATTCACCCCTCCACTTT; CDR3aa: CASSSVPGPHNSPLHF
v_gene: TRBV29-1; d_gene: .; j_gene: TRBJ2-2; abundance: .; CDR3nt: TGCAGCGTTATGGCAGGCCTTTCCACCGGGGAGCTGTTTTTT; CDR3aa: CSVMAGLSTGELFF
v_gene: TRBV28; d_gene: TRBD1; j_gene: TRBJ1-5; abundance: .; CDR3nt: TGTGCCAGCAGTCTTAACAGGGGGAGAAGCAATCAGCCCCAGCATTTT; CDR3aa: CASSLNRGRSNQPQHF
v_gene: TRBV28; d_gene: TRBD1; j_gene: TRBJ2-7; abundance: .; CDR3nt: TGTGCCAGCAGTTTCTCCCCGGGGACAGGGTACGAGCAGTACTTC; CDR3aa: CASSFSPGTGYEQYF
v_gene: TRBV4-2; d_gene: .; j_gene: TRBJ2-1; abundance: .; CDR3nt: TGTGCCAGCAGCCAAGAACAGGAGAGCTCCTACAATGAGCAGTTCTTC; CDR3aa: CASSQEQESSYNEQFF
v_gene: TRBV28; d_gene: TRBD2; j_gene: TRBJ2-7; abundance: .; CDR3nt: TGTGCCAGCAGTTTACCTGGCGGGAGAACCTCCTCCTACGAGCAGTACTTC; CDR3aa: CASSLPGGRTSSYEQYF
v_gene: TRBV4-3; d_gene: TRBD2; j_gene: TRBJ2-3; abundance: .; CDR3nt: TGCGCCAGCAGCCAAGCTCAAACTAGCGGCGATAGCACAGATACGCAGTATTTT; CDR3aa: CASSQAQTSGDSTDTQYF
v_gene: TRBV27; d_gene: .; j_gene: TRBJ1-2; abundance: .; CDR3nt: TGTGCCAGCAGTTTCATCGGCGACGAACAGGACGGCTACACCTTC; CDR3aa: CASSFIGDEQDGYTF